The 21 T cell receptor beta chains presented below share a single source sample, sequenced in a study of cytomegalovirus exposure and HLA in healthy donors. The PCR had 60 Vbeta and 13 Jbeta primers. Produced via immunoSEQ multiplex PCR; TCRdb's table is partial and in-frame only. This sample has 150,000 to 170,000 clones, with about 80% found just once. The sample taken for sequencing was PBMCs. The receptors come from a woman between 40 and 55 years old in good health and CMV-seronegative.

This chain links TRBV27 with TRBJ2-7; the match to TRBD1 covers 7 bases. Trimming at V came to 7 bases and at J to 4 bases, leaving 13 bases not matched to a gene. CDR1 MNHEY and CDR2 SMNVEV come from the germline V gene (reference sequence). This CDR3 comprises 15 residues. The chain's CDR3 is CASNTLGGARYEQYF. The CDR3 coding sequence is TGTGCCAGCAACACTTTAGGGGGCGCCAGGTACGAGCAGTACTTC.

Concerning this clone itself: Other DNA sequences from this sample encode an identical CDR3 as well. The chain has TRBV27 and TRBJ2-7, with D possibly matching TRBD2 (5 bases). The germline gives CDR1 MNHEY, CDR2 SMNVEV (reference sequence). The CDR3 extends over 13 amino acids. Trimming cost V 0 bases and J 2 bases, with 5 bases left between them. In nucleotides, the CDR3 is TGTGCCAGCAGTTTATCCGGGGCCTACGAGCAGTACTTC. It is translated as CASSLSGAYEQYF.

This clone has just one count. For the CDR3, the DNA is TGTGCCAGCAGCTTAGTACAGGGAAACATTCAGTACTTC. This codes for CASSLVQGNIQYF. The chain joins TRBV7-6 to TRBJ2-4, with D maybe TRBD1 (6 bases). CDR1 SGHVS and CDR2 FNYEAQ come from the germline V gene. CDR3 length equals 13 residues. Trimming stripped 1 base from V and 6 bases from J, with 7 bases between.

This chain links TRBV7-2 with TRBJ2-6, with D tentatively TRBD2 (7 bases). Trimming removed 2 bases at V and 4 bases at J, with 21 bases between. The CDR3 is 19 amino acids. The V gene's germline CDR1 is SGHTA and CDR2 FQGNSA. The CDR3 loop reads CASSLKGGRLSSGANVLTF. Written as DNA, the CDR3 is TGTGCCAGCAGCTTAAAGGGGGGGCGGCTCTCGAGCGGGGCCAACGTCCTGACTTTC.

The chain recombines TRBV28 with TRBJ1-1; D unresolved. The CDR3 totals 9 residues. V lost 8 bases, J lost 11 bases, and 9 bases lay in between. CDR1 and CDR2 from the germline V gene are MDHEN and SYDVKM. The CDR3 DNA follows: TGTGCCAGCGGAGGATTCGCTTTCTTT. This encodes CASGGFAFF. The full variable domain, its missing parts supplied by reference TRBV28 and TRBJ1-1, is DVKVTQSSRYLVKRTGEKVFLECVQDMDHENMFWYRQDPGLGLRLIYFSYDVKMKEKGDIPEGYSVSREKKERFSLILESASTNQTSMYLCASGGFAFFGQGTRLTVV.

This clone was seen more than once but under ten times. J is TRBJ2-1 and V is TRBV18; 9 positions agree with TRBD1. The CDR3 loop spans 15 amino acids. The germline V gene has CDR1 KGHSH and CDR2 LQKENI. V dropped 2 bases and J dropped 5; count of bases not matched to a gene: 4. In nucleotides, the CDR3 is TGTGCCAGCTCACCATTGGGACAGGGTAACAATGAGCAGTTCTTC. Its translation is CASSPLGQGNNEQFF.

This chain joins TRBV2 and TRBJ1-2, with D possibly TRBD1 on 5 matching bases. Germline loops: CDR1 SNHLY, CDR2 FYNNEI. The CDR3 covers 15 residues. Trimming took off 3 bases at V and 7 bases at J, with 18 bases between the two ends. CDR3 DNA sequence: TGTGCCAGCAGTGAGGACCAGGGCGCTATTGCTGGCTACACCTTC. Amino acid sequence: CASSEDQGAIAGYTF.

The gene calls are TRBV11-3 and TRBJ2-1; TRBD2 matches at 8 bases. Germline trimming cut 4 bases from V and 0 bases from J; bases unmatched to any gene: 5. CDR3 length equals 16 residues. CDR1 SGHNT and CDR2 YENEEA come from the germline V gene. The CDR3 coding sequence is TGTGCCAGCAGCTCCAGCAGCGGGAGCTCCTACAATGAGCAGTTCTTC. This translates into CASSSSSGSSYNEQFF.

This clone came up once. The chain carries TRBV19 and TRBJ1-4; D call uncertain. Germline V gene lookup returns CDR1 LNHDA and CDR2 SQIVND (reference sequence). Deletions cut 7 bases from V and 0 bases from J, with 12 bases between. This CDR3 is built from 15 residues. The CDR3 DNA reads TGTGCCAGTATGGGCAACACCGCAACTAATGAAAAACTGTTTTTT. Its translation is CASMGNTATNEKLFF.

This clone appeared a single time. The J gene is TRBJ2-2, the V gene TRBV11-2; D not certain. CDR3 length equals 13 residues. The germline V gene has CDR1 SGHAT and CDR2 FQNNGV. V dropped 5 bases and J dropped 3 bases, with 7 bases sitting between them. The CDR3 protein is CASSVQDTGELFF. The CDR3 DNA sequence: TGTGCCAGCAGCGTACAAGACACCGGGGAGCTGTTTTTT.

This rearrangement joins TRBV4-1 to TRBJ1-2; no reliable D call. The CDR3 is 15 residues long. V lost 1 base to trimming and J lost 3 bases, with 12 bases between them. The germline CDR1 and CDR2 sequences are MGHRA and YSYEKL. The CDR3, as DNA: TGCGCCAGCAGCCAAGTGAGCCTCTCGGACTATGGCTACACCTTC. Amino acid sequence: CASSQVSLSDYGYTF.

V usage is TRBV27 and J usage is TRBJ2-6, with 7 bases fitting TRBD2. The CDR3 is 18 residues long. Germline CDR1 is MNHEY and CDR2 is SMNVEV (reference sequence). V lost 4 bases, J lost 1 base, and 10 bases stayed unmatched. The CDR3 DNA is TGTGCCAGCAGTTACCACGGGGGGAGGTCGTCTGGGGCCAACGTCCTGACTTTC. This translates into CASSYHGGRSSGANVLTF.

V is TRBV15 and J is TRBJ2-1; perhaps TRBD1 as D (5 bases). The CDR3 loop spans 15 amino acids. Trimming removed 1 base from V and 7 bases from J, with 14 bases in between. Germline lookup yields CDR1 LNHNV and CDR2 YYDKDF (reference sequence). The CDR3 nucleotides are TGTGCCACCAGCAGAGCTCAGGGCGGTTGGAATGAGCAGTTCTTC. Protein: CATSRAQGGWNEQFF.

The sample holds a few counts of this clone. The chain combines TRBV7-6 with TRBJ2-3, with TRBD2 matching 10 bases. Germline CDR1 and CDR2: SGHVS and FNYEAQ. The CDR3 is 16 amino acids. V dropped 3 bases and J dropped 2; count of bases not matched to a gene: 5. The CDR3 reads CASSLNSGGFTDTQYF. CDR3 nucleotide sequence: TGTGCCAGCAGCTTGAATAGCGGGGGGTTCACAGATACGCAGTATTTT.

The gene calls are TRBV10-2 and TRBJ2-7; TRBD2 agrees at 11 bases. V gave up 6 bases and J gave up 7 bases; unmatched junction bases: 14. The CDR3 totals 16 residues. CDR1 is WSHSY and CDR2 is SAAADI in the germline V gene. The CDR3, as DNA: TGCGCCAGCAGCCCTACTAGCGGGGGAACCTACCATGAGCAGTACTTC. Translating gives CASSPTSGGTYHEQYF.

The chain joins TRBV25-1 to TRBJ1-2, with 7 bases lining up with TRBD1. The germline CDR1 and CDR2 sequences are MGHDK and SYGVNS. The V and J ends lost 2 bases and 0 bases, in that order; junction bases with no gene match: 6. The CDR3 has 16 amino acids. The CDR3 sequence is CASSETGVRANYGYTF. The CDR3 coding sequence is TGTGCCAGCAGTGAAACAGGGGTCAGAGCTAACTATGGCTACACCTTC.

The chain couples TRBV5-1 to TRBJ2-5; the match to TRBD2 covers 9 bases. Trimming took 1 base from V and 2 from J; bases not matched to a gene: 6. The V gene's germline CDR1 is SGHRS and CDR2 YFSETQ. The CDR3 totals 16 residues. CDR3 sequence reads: CASSLLVAGEQETQYF. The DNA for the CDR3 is TGCGCCAGCAGCTTGTTGGTAGCGGGGGAACAAGAGACCCAGTACTTC.

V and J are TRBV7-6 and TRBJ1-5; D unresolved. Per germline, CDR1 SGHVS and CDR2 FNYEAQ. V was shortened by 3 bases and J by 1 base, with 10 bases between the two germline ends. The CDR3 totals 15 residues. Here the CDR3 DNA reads TGTGCCAGCAGCTTGGAGCCCACGAGCAATCAGCCCCAGCATTTT. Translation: CASSLEPTSNQPQHF.

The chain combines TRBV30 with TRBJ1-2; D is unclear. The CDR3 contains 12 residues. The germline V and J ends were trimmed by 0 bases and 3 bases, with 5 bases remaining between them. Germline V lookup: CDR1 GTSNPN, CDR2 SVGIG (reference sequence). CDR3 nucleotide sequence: TGTGCCTGGAGTGTATTAGACTATGGCTACACCTTC. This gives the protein CAWSVLDYGYTF. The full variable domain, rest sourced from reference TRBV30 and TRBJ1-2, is SQTIHQWPATLVQPVGSPLSLECTVEGTSNPNLYWYRQAAGRGLQLLFYSVGIGQISSEVPQNLSASRPQDRQFILSSKKLLLSDSGFYLCAWSVLDYGYTFGSGTRLTVV.

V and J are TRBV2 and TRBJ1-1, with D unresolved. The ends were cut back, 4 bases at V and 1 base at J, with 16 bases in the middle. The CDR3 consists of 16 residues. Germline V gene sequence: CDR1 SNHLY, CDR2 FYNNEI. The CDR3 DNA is TGTGCCAGCAGTGCGCAGTTCGGACTGACGAACACTGAAGCTTTCTTT. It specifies CASSAQFGLTNTEAFF.

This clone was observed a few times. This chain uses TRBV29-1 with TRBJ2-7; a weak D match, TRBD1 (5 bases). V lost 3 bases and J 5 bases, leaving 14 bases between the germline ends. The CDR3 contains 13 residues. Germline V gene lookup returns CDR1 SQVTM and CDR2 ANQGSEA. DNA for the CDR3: TGCAGCGTTGAGGGGCAGGCAGGCCACGAGCAGTACTTC. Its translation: CSVEGQAGHEQYF.